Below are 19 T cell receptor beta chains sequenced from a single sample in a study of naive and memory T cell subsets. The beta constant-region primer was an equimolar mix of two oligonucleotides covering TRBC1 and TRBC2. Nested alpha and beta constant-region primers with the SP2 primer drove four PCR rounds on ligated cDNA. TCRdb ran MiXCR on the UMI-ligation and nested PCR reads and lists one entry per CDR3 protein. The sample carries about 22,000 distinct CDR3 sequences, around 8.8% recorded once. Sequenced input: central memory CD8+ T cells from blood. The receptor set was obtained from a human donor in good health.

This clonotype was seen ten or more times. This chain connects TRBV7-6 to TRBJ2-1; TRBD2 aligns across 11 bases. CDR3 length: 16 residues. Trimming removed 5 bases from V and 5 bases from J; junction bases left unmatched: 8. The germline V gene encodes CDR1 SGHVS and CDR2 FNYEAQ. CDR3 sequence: CASSLTPSGRHNEQFF. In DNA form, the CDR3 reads TGTGCCAGCAGCCTCACTCCTAGCGGGAGGCACAATGAGCAGTTCTTC.

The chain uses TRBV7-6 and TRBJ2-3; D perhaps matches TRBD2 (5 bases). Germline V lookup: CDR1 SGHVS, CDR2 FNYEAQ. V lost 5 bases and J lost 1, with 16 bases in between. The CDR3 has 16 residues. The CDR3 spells CASSPPVRDRTDTQYF. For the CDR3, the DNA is TGTGCCAGCAGCCCCCCTGTCCGGGATCGCACAGATACGCAGTATTTT. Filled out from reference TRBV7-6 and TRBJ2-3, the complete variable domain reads GAGVSQSPRYKVTKRGQDVALRCDPISGHVSLYWYRQALGQGPEFLTYFNYEAQQDKSGLPNDRFSAERPEGSISTLTIQRTEQRDSAMYRCASSPPVRDRTDTQYFGPGTRLTVL.

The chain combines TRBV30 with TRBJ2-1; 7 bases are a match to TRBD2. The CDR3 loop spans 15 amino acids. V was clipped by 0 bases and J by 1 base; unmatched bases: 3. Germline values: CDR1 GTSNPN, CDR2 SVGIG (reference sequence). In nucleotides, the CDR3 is TGTGCCTGGAGTGTATACGGGAGGTCCTACAATGAGCAGTTCTTC. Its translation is CAWSVYGRSYNEQFF.

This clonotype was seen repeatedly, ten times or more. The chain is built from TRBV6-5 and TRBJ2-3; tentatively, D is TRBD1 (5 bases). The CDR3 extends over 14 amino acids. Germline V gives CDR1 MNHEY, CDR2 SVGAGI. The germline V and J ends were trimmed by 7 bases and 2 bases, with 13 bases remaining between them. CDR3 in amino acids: CASMQGRFTDTQYF. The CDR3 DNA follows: TGTGCCAGCATGCAGGGCCGTTTCACAGATACGCAGTATTTT.

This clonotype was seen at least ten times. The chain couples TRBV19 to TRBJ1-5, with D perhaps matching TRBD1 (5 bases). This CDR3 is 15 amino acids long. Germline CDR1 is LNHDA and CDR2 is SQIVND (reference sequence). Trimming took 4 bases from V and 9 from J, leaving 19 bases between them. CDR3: CASSNSAGTVPPQHF. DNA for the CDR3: TGTGCCAGTAGTAATTCAGCGGGGACCGTCCCGCCCCAGCATTTT.

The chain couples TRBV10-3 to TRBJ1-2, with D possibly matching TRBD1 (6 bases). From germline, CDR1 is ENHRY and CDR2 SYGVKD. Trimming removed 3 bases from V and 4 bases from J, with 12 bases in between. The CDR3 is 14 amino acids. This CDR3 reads CAISDLDRTYGYTF. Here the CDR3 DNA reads TGTGCCATCAGTGATCTCGACAGGACCTATGGCTACACCTTC.

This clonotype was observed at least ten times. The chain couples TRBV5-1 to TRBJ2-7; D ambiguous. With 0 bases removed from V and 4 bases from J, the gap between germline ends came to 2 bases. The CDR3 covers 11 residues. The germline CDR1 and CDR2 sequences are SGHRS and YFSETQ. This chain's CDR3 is CASSLEYEQYF. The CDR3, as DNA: TGCGCCAGCAGCTTGGAATACGAGCAGTACTTC.

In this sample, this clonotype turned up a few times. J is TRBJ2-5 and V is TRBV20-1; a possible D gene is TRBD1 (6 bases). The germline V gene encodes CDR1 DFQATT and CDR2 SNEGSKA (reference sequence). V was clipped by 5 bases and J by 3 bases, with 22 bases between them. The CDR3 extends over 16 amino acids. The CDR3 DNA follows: TGCAGTGCTCAGCCTAGGGACATCCGAACGGAAGAGACCCAGTACTTC. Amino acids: CSAQPRDIRTEETQYF.

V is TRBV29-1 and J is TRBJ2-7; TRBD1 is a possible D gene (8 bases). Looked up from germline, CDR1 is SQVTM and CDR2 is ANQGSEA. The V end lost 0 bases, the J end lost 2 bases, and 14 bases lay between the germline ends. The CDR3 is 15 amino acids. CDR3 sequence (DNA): TGCAGCGTTGAAGATCACAGGGGGGGTCCCTACGAGCAGTACTTC. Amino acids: CSVEDHRGGPYEQYF.

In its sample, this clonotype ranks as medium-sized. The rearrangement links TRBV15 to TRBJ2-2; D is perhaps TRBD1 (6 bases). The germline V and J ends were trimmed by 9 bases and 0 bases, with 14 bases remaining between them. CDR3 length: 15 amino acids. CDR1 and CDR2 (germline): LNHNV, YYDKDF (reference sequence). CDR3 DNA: TGTGCCACTACCCAGGGGAATTCGAACACCGGGGAGCTGTTTTTT. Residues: CATTQGNSNTGELFF.

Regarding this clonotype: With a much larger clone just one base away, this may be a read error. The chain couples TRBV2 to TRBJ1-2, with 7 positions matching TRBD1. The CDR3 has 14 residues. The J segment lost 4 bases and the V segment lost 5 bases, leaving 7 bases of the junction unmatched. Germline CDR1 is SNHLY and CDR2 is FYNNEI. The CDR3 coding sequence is TGTGCCAGCAGTTCCGAGAACAGGGGCTATGGCTACACCTTC. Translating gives CASSSENRGYGYTF.

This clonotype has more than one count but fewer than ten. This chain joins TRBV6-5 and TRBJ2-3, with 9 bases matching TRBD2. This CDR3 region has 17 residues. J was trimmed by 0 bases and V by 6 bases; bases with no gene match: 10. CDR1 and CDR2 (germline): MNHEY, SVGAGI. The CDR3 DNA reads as TGTGCCAGCAGGATGATAGCGGGAGTGTCTAGCACAGATACGCAGTATTTT. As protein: CASRMIAGVSSTDTQYF.

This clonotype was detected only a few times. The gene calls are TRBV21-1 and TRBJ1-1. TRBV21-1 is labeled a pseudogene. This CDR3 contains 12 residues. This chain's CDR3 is CASSPVDTEAFF. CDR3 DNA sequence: TGTGCCAGCAGCCCGGTCGACACTGAAGCTTTCTTT.

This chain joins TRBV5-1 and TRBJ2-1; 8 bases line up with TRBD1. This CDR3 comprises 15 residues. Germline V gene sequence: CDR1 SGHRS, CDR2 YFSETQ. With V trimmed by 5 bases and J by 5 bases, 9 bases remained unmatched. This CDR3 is CASRFSGGLNNEQFF. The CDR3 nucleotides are TGCGCCAGCAGATTTTCAGGGGGCTTAAACAATGAGCAGTTCTTC.

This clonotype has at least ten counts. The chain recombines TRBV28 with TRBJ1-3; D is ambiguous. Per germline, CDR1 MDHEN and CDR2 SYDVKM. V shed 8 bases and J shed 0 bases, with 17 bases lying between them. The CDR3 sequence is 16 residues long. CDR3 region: CASEEGPFGSGNTIYF. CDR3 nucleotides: TGTGCCAGCGAAGAGGGCCCATTCGGCTCTGGAAACACCATATATTTT.

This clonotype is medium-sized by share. In DNA form, the CDR3 reads TGCAGCGTTGCCCTACAGGGCGGTGAAGCTTTCTTT. It is translated as CSVALQGGEAFF. The chain recombines TRBV29-1 with TRBJ1-1; tentatively, D is TRBD1 (6 bases). This CDR3 has 12 residues. CDR1 is SQVTM and CDR2 is ANQGSEA in the germline V gene. V was pared by 4 bases and J by 7 bases, with 13 bases between.

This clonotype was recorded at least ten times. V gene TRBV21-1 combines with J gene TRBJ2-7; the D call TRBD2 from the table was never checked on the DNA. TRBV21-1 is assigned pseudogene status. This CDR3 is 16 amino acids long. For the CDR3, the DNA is TGTGCCAGCAGCAAAGAAGCGGGCGGGAGGGCCTACGAGCAGTACTTC. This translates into CASSKEAGGRAYEQYF.

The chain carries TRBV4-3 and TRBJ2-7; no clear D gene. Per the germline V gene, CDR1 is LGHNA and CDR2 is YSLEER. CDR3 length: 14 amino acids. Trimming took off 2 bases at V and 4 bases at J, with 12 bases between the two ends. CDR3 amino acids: CASSQLLGPYEQYF. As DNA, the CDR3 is TGCGCCAGCAGCCAACTCCTAGGTCCTTACGAGCAGTACTTC.

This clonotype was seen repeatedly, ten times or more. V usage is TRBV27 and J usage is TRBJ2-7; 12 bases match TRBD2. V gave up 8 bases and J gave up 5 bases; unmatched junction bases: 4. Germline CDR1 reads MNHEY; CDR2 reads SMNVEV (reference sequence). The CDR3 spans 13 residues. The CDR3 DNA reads TGTGCCAGCGGGACTAGCGGGCTCCACGAGCAGTACTTC. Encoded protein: CASGTSGLHEQYF.